Following are 12 T cell receptor beta chains from one sample sequenced in a study of identical twins. TCRdb processed the 5' RACE reads anew with MiXCR; each CDR3 protein has one entry. The table has 540,000 or so distinct CDR3 sequences, around 24% seen once. These data also featured in a second study, about yellow fever vaccine responses in identical twins.

Material for sequencing was CD4+ T cells sorted from blood. Every receptor here comes from a woman between 18 and 29 years old in good health.

V usage is TRBV5-1 and J usage is TRBJ2-7; tentatively, D is TRBD2 (6 bases). V was pared by 2 bases and J by 1 base, with 22 bases between. From germline, CDR1 is SGHRS and CDR2 YFSETQ. The CDR3 has 18 residues. The CDR3 DNA sequence: TGCGCCAGCAGCTTTTACAAATCCCCGGGACTCGGTTCCTACGAGCAGTACTTC. Amino acid sequence: CASSFYKSPGLGSYEQYF. Together with reference TRBV5-1 and TRBJ2-7, the CDR3 gives the full variable domain: KAGVTQTPRYLIKTRGQQVTLSCSPISGHRSVSWYQQTPGQGLQFLFEYFSETQRNKGNFPGRFSGRQFSNSRSEMNVSTLELGDSALYLCASSFYKSPGLGSYEQYFGPGTRLTVT.

This chain links TRBV11-2 with TRBJ2-3; TRBD2 matches at 12 bases. The length of the CDR3 is 17 residues. Germline trimming cut 4 bases from V and 1 base from J; bases unmatched to any gene: 6. CDR1 is SGHAT and CDR2 is FQNNGV in the germline V gene. CDR3 sequence reads: CASSYRTSGARTDTQYF. CDR3 DNA: TGTGCCAGCAGCTATAGGACTAGCGGGGCTCGCACAGATACGCAGTATTTT.

This clonotype has just a few counts. This chain links TRBV19 with TRBJ1-1; no firm D call. Germline CDR1 LNHDA, CDR2 SQIVND (reference sequence). The V and J ends lost 2 bases and 0 bases respectively, with 10 bases between them. There are 15 residues in the CDR3. The CDR3 loop reads CASSIQSGMNTEAFF. Here the CDR3 DNA reads TGTGCCAGTAGTATACAGAGTGGAATGAACACTGAAGCTTTCTTT.

This clonotype was seen a handful of times. This chain uses TRBV7-9 with TRBJ2-3; possibly TRBD1 for D (6 bases). The germline V gene has CDR1 SEHNR and CDR2 FQNEAQ (reference sequence). CDR3 length: 15 residues. V was trimmed by 1 base and J by 1 base, leaving 9 bases between them. The CDR3 nucleotides are TGTGCCAGCAGCTTAGAGGGACATCGCACAGATACGCAGTATTTT. Protein product: CASSLEGHRTDTQYF.

This clonotype was counted at least ten times. V is TRBV12-3 or TRBV12-4 and J is TRBJ2-5; D perhaps matches TRBD2 (6 bases). Trimming removed 3 bases from V and 5 bases from J, with 10 bases in between. This CDR3 region has 13 residues. The CDR3 bases are TGTGCCAGCAGTTTTAGGAGGGGTGAGACCCAGTACTTC. Its translation is CASSFRRGETQYF.

Remarks on this clonotype: One end of the junction fails to match germline, which may point to a read error. The chain couples TRBV27 to TRBJ2-5; TRBD1 aligns across 12 bases. The germline V gene has CDR1 MNHEY and CDR2 SMNVEV (reference sequence). This CDR3 has 14 residues. This CDR3 is CASSPQPGTGGAVF. CDR3 coding DNA: TGTGCCAGCAGTCCACAGCCCGGGACAGGGGGCGCGGTCTTC.

The V gene is TRBV6-1, the J gene TRBJ1-5, with D possibly TRBD1 on 6 matching bases. Germline V gene lookup returns CDR1 MNHNS and CDR2 SASEGT. The length of the CDR3 is 13 residues. V was pared by 7 bases and J by 3 bases, with 10 bases between. The CDR3 here is CASNRVTNQPQHF. In DNA, the CDR3 is TGTGCCAGCAACAGGGTTACCAATCAGCCCCAGCATTTT.

The chain links TRBV5-6 to TRBJ2-3; D is undetermined. Trimming pared 5 bases from V and 3 bases from J, leaving 10 bases between. This CDR3 has 13 amino acids. Germline assignment: CDR1 SGHDT and CDR2 YYEEEE. In DNA, the CDR3 is TGTGCCAGCAGTTCCGAAATAACAGATACGCAGTATTTT. It yields the protein CASSSEITDTQYF.

This clonotype was recorded at least ten times. The chain couples TRBV12-3 or TRBV12-4 to TRBJ2-3; D remains unclear. V was cut by 3 bases and J by 2 bases, with 9 bases left in between. This CDR3 is built from 14 residues. DNA for the CDR3: TGTGCCAGCAGTTTGTCGGGCTTCACAGATACGCAGTATTTT. This translates into CASSLSGFTDTQYF.

The chain recombines TRBV15 with TRBJ2-7; D may be TRBD1 (6 bases). Germline V gene data show CDR1 as LNHNV and CDR2 as YYDKDF (reference sequence). The CDR3 sequence is 15 residues long. Trimming took off 0 bases at V and 1 base at J, with 10 bases between the two ends. This CDR3 is CATSRDGGLSYEQYF. In DNA form, the CDR3 reads TGTGCCACCAGCAGAGATGGGGGCCTATCCTACGAGCAGTACTTC.

The V gene is TRBV5-1, the J gene TRBJ2-2; TRBD2 matches 10 bases. The CDR3 length is 17 residues. After removal of 4 bases from V and 2 bases from J, the junction contained 8 bases not matched to a gene. CDR1 is SGHRS and CDR2 is YFSETQ in the germline V gene. CDR3 residues: CASSPSGTSANTGELFF. In DNA form, the CDR3 reads TGCGCCAGCAGCCCTAGTGGGACTAGCGCAAACACCGGGGAGCTGTTTTTT.

The chain joins TRBV3-1 to TRBJ1-1, with D possibly matching TRBD1 (6 bases). CDR1 and CDR2 (germline): LGHDT, YNNKEL (reference sequence). Between the trimmed V and J ends, which lost 1 base and 7 bases, there was a span of 13 bases. The CDR3 is 14 residues long. CDR3 coding DNA: TGTGCCAGCAGCCAAGGGGGGCGAGTCGGTGAAGCTTTCTTT. The encoded protein is CASSQGGRVGEAFF.